This T cell receptor beta chain was captured by sequencing in a study of response to subunit inactivated influenza vaccine. Overall study findings and caveats: The study's authors posited that every seasonal influenza vaccination enlists few new T cells.

The V end was cut by 3 bases, the J end by 2 bases, with 12 bases between. This CDR3 has 14 residues. Germline values: CDR1 SQVTM, CDR2 ANQGSEA. This clonotype was detected many times. The antigen remains undetermined. MiXCR was run by TCRdb on the RT-PCR reads, yielding one entry per CDR3 protein. The sample includes roughly 170,000 distinct CDR3 sequences, about 9.3% seen only once; the top ten take approximately 10%. The TCR comes from a man aged 50-59 years who received an inactivated influenza vaccine. This chain links TRBV29-1 with TRBJ2-3; no definite D call. The sequencing used non-naive T cells sorted from PBMCs, collected on the day of vaccination. The CDR3 DNA reads TGCAGCGTTGATAGTCTCCAGCTCACAGATACGCAGTATTTT. It encodes CSVDSLQLTDTQYF.